These T cell receptor beta chains were read from a single sample in a study of blood T cells in healthy people across ages. TCRdb analysed the 5' RACE reads with MiXCR anew, one entry per CDR3 protein. The sample carries approximately 1,700,000 distinct CDR3 sequences, approximately 39% recorded once. Material for sequencing was blood. The receptors stem from a human donor in good health. The CDR3 runs from the conserved cysteine through the conserved F or W. D genes are given only for firm matches. Clone size appears in some rows only: once, few, many, or a class for an expanded clone.

clone_size,v_call,j_call,d_call,cdr3_nt,cdr3_aa
few,TRBV4-3,TRBJ2-5,TRBD2,TGCGCCAGCAGCCAAGACCTAGCGGGGGGCCCCCAAGGGGCCCAGTACTTC,CASSQDLAGGPQGAQYF
-,TRBV7-2,TRBJ1-2,-,TGTGCCAGCAGCTTAGGGTTATTGCCCAATCATAACTATGGCTACACCTTC,CASSLGLLPNHNYGYTF
-,TRBV29-1,TRBJ2-2,-,TGCAGCGCATACCTCGTGGGGCGCGTAACCGGGGAGCTGTTTTTT,CSAYLVGRVTGELFF
-,TRBV4-3,TRBJ1-2,-,TGCGCCAGCAGCCAAGAAGCAGGGTTGGCCTATGGCTACACCTTC,CASSQEAGLAYGYTF
-,TRBV27,TRBJ2-7,-,TGTGCCAGCAGTTTATCTTGGACGGTAGCTGGCGAGCAGTACTTC,CASSLSWTVAGEQYF
-,TRBV7-2,TRBJ2-1,TRBD2,TGTGCCAGCAGCTTATTCTCGGGACTAGCGGGGGGGCAGGGCTACAATGAGCAGTTCTTC,CASSLFSGLAGGQGYNEQFF
-,TRBV29-1,TRBJ1-5,TRBD1,TGCAGCGTTGAGGGACAGGGGGATCAGCCCCAGCATTTT,CSVEGQGDQPQHF
-,TRBV20-1,TRBJ2-7,TRBD1,TGCAGTGCTATCAACCTATACAGGGGCTTTACCTACGAGCAGTACTTC,CSAINLYRGFTYEQYF
-,TRBV6-1,TRBJ2-3,-,TGTGCCAGCAGTGAAGTAGTAGGGAGTTCTAGCACAGATACGCAGTATTTT,CASSEVVGSSSTDTQYF
-,TRBV4-2,TRBJ2-7,TRBD1,TGTGCCAGCAGCCGACAAGAGGGGCCAGGGACAGGGGGCGCATACGAGCAGTACTTC,CASSRQEGPGTGGAYEQYF
once,TRBV11-1,TRBJ2-3,TRBD2,TGTGCCAGCAGTTACCAACGGGGACCGACTAGCCACCCTAGCACAGATACGCAGTATTTT,CASSYQRGPTSHPSTDTQYF
few,TRBV5-1,TRBJ2-1,TRBD1,TGCGCCAGCAGCTCTATGGACAGGGAATCTGAGCAGTTCTTC,CASSSMDRESEQFF
-,TRBV29-1,TRBJ2-3,TRBD2,TGCAGCGTTGGTGGGGGGGGAGGATCCGGGGGCACAGATACGCAGTATTTT,CSVGGGGGSGGTDTQYF
-,TRBV10-3,TRBJ1-4,-,TGTGCCATCAGCTCAGGGGACGTAACTAATGAAAAACTGTTTTTT,CAISSGDVTNEKLFF
once,TRBV29-1,TRBJ1-1,-,TGCAGCGTTGGTAGGGGGGCAAGCGCGTACACTGAAGCTTTCTTT,CSVGRGASAYTEAFF
-,TRBV12-3/TRBV12-4,TRBJ2-3,TRBD2,TGTGCCAGCAGCCGGACTAGTATGACAGATACGCAGTATTTT,CASSRTSMTDTQYF
few,TRBV12-3/TRBV12-4,TRBJ1-2,-,TGTGCCAGCTCAGTTTCAAGGCAAAACTATGGCTACACCTTC,CASSVSRQNYGYTF
few,TRBV5-1,TRBJ1-4,TRBD1,TGCGCCAGCAGCTTGGCTTTCCCGGGACAGGGTGGTGAAAAACTGTTTTTT,CASSLAFPGQGGEKLFF
-,TRBV7-7,TRBJ2-3,-,TGTGCCGGCAGCCCTTTGGACAGCACAGATACGCAGTATTTT,CAGSPLDSTDTQYF
-,TRBV4-2,TRBJ2-7,TRBD1,TGTGCCAGCAGCCAAGATGAGCTTTCCGGGACAGGGAATTCGCAGTACTTC,CASSQDELSGTGNSQYF
-,TRBV4-3,TRBJ1-2,-,TGCGCCAGCAGCCAAGCATCAGGGCTCGACTATGGCTACACCTTC,CASSQASGLDYGYTF
-,TRBV10-3,TRBJ1-1,-,TGTGCCATCGGGCCCCCCGGGGGTGAAGCTTTCTTT,CAIGPPGGEAFF
-,TRBV2,TRBJ1-2,-,TGTGCCAACACATTCAGGGACTATGGCTACACCTTC,CANTFRDYGYTF
-,TRBV20-1,TRBJ2-5,TRBD2,TGCAGTGCTGGGACTAGGGGAGAGACCCAGTACTTC,CSAGTRGETQYF
few,TRBV7-2,TRBJ2-7,TRBD2,TGTGCCAGCAGCTTTACGGGACTAGCGGGAGAGCAGTACTTC,CASSFTGLAGEQYF
-,TRBV4-1,TRBJ1-1,TRBD1,TGCGCCAGCAGGCCACAGGGGATGAACACTGAAGCTTTCTTT,CASRPQGMNTEAFF
-,TRBV11-1,TRBJ2-5,-,TGTGCCAGCAGCTTAGTTGCGGGAAATTGGGAGACCCAGTACTTC,CASSLVAGNWETQYF
-,TRBV7-3,TRBJ1-1,-,TGTGCCAGCAGCCCCGATCATGAATACACTGAAGCTTTCTTT,CASSPDHEYTEAFF
-,TRBV14,TRBJ2-5,-,TGTGCCAGCAGCCAAGAGGGGCGTTGGTTCAAAGAGACCCAGTACTTC,CASSQEGRWFKETQYF
few,TRBV29-1,TRBJ2-7,-,TGCAGCGCCCGAGGCGGGAACCCAACCGAGCAGTACTTC,CSARGGNPTEQYF
-,TRBV6-1,TRBJ1-2,-,TGTGCCAGCAGTGAAGCCAGGGGCACTTCCTATGGCTACACCTTC,CASSEARGTSYGYTF
few,TRBV10-3,TRBJ2-7,TRBD2,TGTGCCATCAGTGGACTAGCGGGGGGGTCATACGAGCAGTACTTC,CAISGLAGGSYEQYF
many,TRBV4-1,TRBJ1-4,-,TGCGCCAGCAGCCAAACAGGGAACGAAAAACTGTTTTTT,CASSQTGNEKLFF
-,TRBV6-5,TRBJ1-2,-,TGTGCCAGCAGTTACACTAGGGGATTGTATGGCTACACCTTC,CASSYTRGLYGYTF
few,TRBV7-6,TRBJ2-3,TRBD2,TGTGCCAGCAGCGCGGGGACTAGCGGGGGGGGAGATACGCAGTATTTT,CASSAGTSGGGDTQYF
-,TRBV6-5,TRBJ1-6,-,TGTGCCAGCAGTTACTCGCAGGGTTATAATTTATCCCTCCACTTT,CASSYSQGYNLSLHF
-,TRBV12-3/TRBV12-4,TRBJ1-5,-,TGTGCCAGCAGTACAGGGTGGCAGCCCCAGCATTTT,CASSTGWQPQHF
many,TRBV6-2/TRBV6-3,TRBJ2-3,-,TGTGCCAGCAGTTACCCTTCAGATACGCAGTATTTT,CASSYPSDTQYF
-,TRBV7-9,TRBJ2-6,-,TGTGCCAGCAGCCCCAGGGTGAGCTCTGGGGCCAACGTCCTGACTTTC,CASSPRVSSGANVLTF
-,TRBV15,TRBJ2-1,-,TGTGCCACCAGCAGAGAAAGGACCTGCACCTACAATGAGCAGTTCTTC,CATSRERTCTYNEQFF
-,TRBV4-1,TRBJ2-7,TRBD1,TGCGCCAGCAGCCCTGCGGGACAGGGAAGGTACGAGCAGTACTTC,CASSPAGQGRYEQYF
-,TRBV4-1,TRBJ1-1,-,TGCGCCAGCAGCCAAGATCTTAGATCCGGGACTGAAGCTTTCTTT,CASSQDLRSGTEAFF
-,TRBV20-1,TRBJ2-1,-,TGCAGTGCTAGAGATGGAGTCTCCTACAATGAGCAGTTCTTC,CSARDGVSYNEQFF
few,TRBV6-2/TRBV6-3,TRBJ2-6,-,TGTGCCAGCAGCGGGCAGTATACGTACTCTGGGGCCAACGTCCTGACTTTC,CASSGQYTYSGANVLTF
-,TRBV20-1,TRBJ2-3,-,TGCAGTGCTAGAGGTTTGGTAGTGAGCACAGATACGCAGTATTTT,CSARGLVVSTDTQYF